The rows below give T cell receptor beta chains drawn from one sample of a study of molecular identifiers for immune sequencing clone quantification. TCRdb used MiXCR to reprocess the PCR reads, holding one entry per CDR3 protein. The table includes 70,000 to 95,000 distinct CDR3 sequences, around 17% detected once. Material: naive CD8+ T cells from blood, with Jurkat cell RNA spiked in. The receptors derive from a human donor in good health. Some libraries in this study had Jurkat cell RNA spiked in. Each CDR3 is given without its conserved first and last residue. Rows may omit the clone size; those that give it use once, few, many or a size class.

abundance,len,v_gene,CDR3aa
many,11,TRBV27,ASSFTGRDGYT
many,18,TRBV4-3,ASSQEREISGSLWTGELF
NA,13,TRBV19,ASSIGLGRVYEQF
many,14,TRBV4-3,ASSQDLGRDYNEQF
many,12,TRBV5-4,ASSPAAYDTEAF
many,12,TRBV9,ASSAGGDDTEAF
many,15,TRBV7-2,ASSLAPLAGAYNEQF
many,11,TRBV10-3,ATLAGPTDTQY
NA,14,TRBV20-1,SARDLADPLIDEQY
many,10,TRBV12-5,ASGLVSGELF
many,11,TRBV12-3/TRBV12-4,ASSRWATDTQY
many,16,TRBV7-2,ASTPLGTGIGRGNTIY
NA,16,TRBV3-1,ASSPRTSGGPIYNEQF
many,9,TRBV6-2/TRBV6-3,ASRGSGEAF
many,15,TRBV20-1,SAGEGLAGPFTDTQY
many,15,TRBV6-2/TRBV6-3,ASSYSTSGGYSYEQY
many,16,TRBV10-3,AISESPAGTRSSYEQY
many,13,TRBV12-3/TRBV12-4,ASSARDRDQHGYT
many,10,TRBV6-2/TRBV6-3,ASSYAADTQY
many,12,TRBV6-5,ASSFGTGGDTQY
many,13,TRBV10-3,AISLRPGPSSGYT
many,10,TRBV14,ASSTGTYEQY
many,12,TRBV19,ASSVQGRTGELF
many,13,TRBV7-6,ASSPRMDRDSPLH
many,12,TRBV4-1,ASSQGRVEPEAF
many,13,TRBV5-5,ASTVGYGGADTQY
many,13,TRBV4-3,ASSQQTWMNTEAF
many,12,TRBV19,ASSIYSTGQPQH
many,11,TRBV27,ASSLRGGAPAF
few,13,TRBV11-2,ASSLLSGRGGEAF
many,10,TRBV7-9,ASSFGASEQF
many,15,TRBV7-9,ASSSMDPYPRGDTQY
NA,13,TRBV7-9,ASSSTSGGPNEQF
NA,12,TRBV30,AWSVLWGSYEQY
many,14,TRBV19,ASRRRVIGSTDTQY
many,8,TRBV30,AWERGELF
many,18,TRBV6-2/TRBV6-3,ASSEAWDRKLGSSNQPQH
many,13,TRBV2,ASSGGVAGKHGYT
many,15,TRBV5-4,ASSFGPGTGLEYGYT
many,14,TRBV19,ASSTDRGRGNQPQH
NA,11,TRBV6-5,ASSYGGNTEAF
many,12,TRBV12-3/TRBV12-4,ASNGRLGLYEQY
many,11,TRBV20-1,SASWLAGYEQY
many,12,TRBV27,ASSLRGRSYEQY
many,10,TRBV5-4,ASSFRTDTQY
many,13,TRBV7-6,ASSLGAGGSEKLF
many,12,TRBV12-3/TRBV12-4,ASSPRPRDYEQY
many,12,TRBV30,AWSFELATNEQF
many,13,TRBV11-2,ASSLEGNYNQPQH
many,13,TRBV12-3/TRBV12-4,ASSSSGQGFNEQF
many,11,TRBV29-1,SIGQGSYNEQF
few,13,TRBV7-9,ASSLVGSSNRPQH
many,12,TRBV28,ASTEGAGWNIQY
many,13,TRBV9,ASSVEVGLRYGYT
many,12,TRBV6-1,ASRGTGTEYEQY
many,13,TRBV13,ASSLGWGSGYEQY
many,14,TRBV3-1,ASSQDRGPTLDTQY
NA,12,TRBV7-9,ASSPGGGNEKLF
many,12,TRBV27,ASSMGQGPDTQY
many,14,TRBV7-9,ASSLGDYPPTDTQY